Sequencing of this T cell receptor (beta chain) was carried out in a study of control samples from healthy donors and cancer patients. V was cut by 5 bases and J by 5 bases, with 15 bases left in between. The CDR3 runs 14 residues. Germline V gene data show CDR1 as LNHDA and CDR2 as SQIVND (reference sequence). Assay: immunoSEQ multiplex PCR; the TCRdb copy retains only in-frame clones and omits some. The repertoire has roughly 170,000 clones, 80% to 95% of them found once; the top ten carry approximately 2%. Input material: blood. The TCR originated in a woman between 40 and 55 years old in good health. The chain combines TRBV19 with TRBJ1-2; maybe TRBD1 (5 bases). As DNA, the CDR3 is TGTGCCAGTAGTTCTGAGGGGCCGGATTATGGCTACACCTTC. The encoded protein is CASSSEGPDYGYTF. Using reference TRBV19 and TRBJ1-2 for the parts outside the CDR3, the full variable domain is DGGITQSPKYLFRKEGQNVTLSCEQNLNHDAMYWYRQDPGQGLRLIYYSQIVNDFQKGDIAEGYSVSREKKESFPLTVTSAQKNPTAFYLCASSSEGPDYGYTFGSGTRLTVV.